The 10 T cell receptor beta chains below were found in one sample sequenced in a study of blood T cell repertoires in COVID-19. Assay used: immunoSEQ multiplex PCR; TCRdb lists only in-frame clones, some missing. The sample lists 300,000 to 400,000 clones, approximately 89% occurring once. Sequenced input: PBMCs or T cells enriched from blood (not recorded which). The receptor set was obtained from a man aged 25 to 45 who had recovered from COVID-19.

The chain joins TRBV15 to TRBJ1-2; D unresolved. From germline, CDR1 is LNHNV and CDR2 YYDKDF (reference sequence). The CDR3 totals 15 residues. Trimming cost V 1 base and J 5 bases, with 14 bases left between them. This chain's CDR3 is CATSRGPNEGYGYTF. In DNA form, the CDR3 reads TGTGCCACCAGCAGAGGCCCAAATGAGGGATATGGCTACACCTTC.

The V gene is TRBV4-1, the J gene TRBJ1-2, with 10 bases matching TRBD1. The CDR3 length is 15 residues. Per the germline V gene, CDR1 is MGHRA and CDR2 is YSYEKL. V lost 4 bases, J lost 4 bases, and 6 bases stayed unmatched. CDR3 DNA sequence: TGCGCCAGCAGCCCCGACAGGGGGCGAGGCTATGGCTACACCTTC. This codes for CASSPDRGRGYGYTF.

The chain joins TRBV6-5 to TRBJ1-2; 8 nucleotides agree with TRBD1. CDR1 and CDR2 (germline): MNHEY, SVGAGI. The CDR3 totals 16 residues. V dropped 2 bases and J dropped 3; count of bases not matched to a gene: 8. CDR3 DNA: TGTGCCAGCAGTTACAATGAGGACAGGGTGGACTATGGCTACACCTTC. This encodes CASSYNEDRVDYGYTF.

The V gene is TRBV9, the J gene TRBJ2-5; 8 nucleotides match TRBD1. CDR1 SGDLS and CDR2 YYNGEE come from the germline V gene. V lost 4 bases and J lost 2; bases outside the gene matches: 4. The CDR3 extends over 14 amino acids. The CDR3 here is CASSMRQGQETQYF. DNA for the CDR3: TGTGCCAGCAGCATGAGACAGGGGCAAGAGACCCAGTACTTC.

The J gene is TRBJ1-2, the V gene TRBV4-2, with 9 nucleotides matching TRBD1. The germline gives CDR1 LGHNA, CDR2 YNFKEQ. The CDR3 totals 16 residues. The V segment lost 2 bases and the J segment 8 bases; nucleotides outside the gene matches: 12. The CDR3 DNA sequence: TGTGCCAGCAGCCAATCCAGAATCCGGGACAGGGAGGGCTACACCTTC. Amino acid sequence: CASSQSRIRDREGYTF.

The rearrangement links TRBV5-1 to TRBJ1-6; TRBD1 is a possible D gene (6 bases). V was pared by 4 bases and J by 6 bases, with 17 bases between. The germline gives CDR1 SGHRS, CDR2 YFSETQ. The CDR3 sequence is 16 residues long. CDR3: CASSPKGVYSNSPLHF. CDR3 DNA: TGCGCCAGCAGCCCGAAGGGGGTGTACTCTAATTCACCCCTCCACTTT.

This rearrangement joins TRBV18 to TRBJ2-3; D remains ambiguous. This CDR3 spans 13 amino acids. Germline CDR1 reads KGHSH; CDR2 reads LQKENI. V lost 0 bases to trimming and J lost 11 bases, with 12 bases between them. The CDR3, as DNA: TGTGCCAGCTCACCACCGGCTGCGCAGGAGCAGTATTTT. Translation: CASSPPAAQEQYF.

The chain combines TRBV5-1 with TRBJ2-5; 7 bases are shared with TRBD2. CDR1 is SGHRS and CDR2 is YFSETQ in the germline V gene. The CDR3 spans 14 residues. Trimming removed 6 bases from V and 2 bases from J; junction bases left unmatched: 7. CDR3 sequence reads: CASNIMGGQETQYF. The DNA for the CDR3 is TGCGCCAGCAACATTATGGGGGGGCAAGAGACCCAGTACTTC.

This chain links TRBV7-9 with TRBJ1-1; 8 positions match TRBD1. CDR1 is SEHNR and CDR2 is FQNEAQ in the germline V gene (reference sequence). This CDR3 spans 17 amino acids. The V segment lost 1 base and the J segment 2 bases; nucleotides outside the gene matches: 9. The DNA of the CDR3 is TGTGCCAGCAGCTTAGAGTTCGGCAGGGGGCTCAACACTGAAGCTTTCTTT. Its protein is CASSLEFGRGLNTEAFF.

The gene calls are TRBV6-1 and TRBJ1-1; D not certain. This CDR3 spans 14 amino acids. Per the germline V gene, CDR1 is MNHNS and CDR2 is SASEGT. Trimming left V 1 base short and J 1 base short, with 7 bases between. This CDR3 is CASSEVMRNTEAFF. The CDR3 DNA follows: TGTGCCAGCAGTGAAGTTATGCGGAACACTGAAGCTTTCTTT.